This TCR beta chain was captured by sequencing in a study of CD8 T cells in Susac syndrome. The CDR3 length is 16 residues. Germline trimming cut 0 bases from V and 7 bases from J; bases unmatched to any gene: 9. The germline V gene has CDR1 DFQATT and CDR2 SNEGSKA (reference sequence). Reverse transcription of about 0.5 to 1 ug RNA used random hexamers. Via MiXCR, TCRdb re-called the immunoSEQ multiplex PCR reads, giving one row per CDR3 protein. The table has just under 150,000 distinct CDR3 sequences, approximately 93% seen once. Specimen: CD4+ T cells from PBMCs. The source of this sequence is a human donor in good health. This chain links TRBV20-1 with TRBJ2-1; TRBD2 aligns across 10 bases. CDR3 bases: TGCAGTGCTAGAGATGAGGCTAGCGGGAGAAGGAATGAGCAGTTCTTC. This gives the protein CSARDEASGRRNEQFF.